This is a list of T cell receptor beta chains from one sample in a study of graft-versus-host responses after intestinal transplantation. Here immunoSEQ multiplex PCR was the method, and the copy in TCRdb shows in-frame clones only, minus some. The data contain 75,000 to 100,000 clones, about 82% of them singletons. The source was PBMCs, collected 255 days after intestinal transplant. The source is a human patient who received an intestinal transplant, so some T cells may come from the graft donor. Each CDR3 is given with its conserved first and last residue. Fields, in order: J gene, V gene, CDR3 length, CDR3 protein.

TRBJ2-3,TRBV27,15,CASSLYRTSTDTQYF
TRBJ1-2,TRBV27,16,CASSFRSGQTNYGYTF
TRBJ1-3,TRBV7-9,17,CASSYIPGGLSGNTIYF
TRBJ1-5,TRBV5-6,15,CASSYFGQGNQPQHF
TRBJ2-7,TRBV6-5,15,CASSPAGGTTYEQYF
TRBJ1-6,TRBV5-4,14,CASGASSYNSPLHF
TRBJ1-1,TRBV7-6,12,CASSLNPNEAFF
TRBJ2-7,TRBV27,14,CASSLGRNSYEQYF
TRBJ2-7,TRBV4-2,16,CASSQATQGPVDEQYF
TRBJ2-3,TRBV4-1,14,CASSQGVAADTQYF
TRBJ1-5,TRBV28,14,CASKSGTGNQPQHF
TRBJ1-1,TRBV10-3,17,CAISLTLDGHPNTEAFF
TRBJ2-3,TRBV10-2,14,CASRSGGLRNTQYF
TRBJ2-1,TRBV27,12,CASSLTASEQFF
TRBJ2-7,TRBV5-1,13,CASSLSQGYEQYF
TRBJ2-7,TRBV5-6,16,CASSQGLVMSSYEQYF
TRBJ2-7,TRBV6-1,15,CASKPNREMSYEQYF
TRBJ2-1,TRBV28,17,CASGSTSGSYLYNEQFF
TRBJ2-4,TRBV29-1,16,CSVVGTGARAKNIQYF
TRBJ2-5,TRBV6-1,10,CASSGETQYF
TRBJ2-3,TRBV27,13,CASSFIRSDTQYF
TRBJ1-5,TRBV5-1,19,CASSLSEDKDRNSNQPQHF
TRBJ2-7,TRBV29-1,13,CSVRPAGPYEQYF
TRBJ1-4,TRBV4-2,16,CASSQVGVATNEKLFF
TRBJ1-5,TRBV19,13,CASSIEGVQPQHF
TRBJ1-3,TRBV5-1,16,CASSVGQPFSGNTIYF
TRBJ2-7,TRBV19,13,CASSIKKPYEQYF
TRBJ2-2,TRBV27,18,CASSSYSGSRSNTGELFF
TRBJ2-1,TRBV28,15,CASSLVQGSYNEQFF
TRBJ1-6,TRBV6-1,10,CASGQTTLHF
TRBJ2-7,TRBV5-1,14,CASSFTGSSYEQYF
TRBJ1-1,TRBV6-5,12,CASTYGGTEAFF
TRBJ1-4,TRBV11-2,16,CASSSRDMVNGGKLFF
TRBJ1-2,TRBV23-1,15,CASSQLPLLPYGYTF
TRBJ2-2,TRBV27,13,CASSSTGGGELFF
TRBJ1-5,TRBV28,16,CASSSPTPNLNQPQHF
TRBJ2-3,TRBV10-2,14,CASSILAGTDTQYF
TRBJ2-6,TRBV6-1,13,CASRTAGANVPTF
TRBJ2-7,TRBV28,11,CASSDSYEQYF
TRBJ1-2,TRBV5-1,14,CASSLGIGDYGYTF